This entry lists 28 T cell receptor beta chains sequenced from one sample in a study of T cell responses to AZD1222 COVID-19 vaccine (dated by TCRdb to about 2021). Sample time point, as interpreted from the label and publication: about 28 days (+/-7) after the second vaccine dose. Library generation was performed with the immunoSEQ multiplex PCR assay. TCRdb carries this immuneACCESS record with in-frame sequences only. Its versions omit some clonotypes, under half of them owing to an unresolved V gene in the studies checked, with the rest unexplained. This sample gives nearly 110,000 clones in total; 75% to 95% of them show up just once. About 6.8% of the sample lies in the top ten. Sequences were derived from peripheral blood, sampled 28 days after the second AZD1222 dose. These receptors were obtained from an adult who received the AZD1222 COVID-19 vaccine.

This chain's CDR3 is CAISESRPLEQYF. CDR3 nucleotide sequence: TGTGCCATCAGTGAGTCAAGACCCCTGGAGCAGTACTTC. The rearrangement links TRBV10-3 to TRBJ2-7; D gene ambiguous. V was cut by 0 bases and J by 7 bases, with 10 bases left in between. CDR3 length: 13 residues. Germline V gene data show CDR1 as ENHRY and CDR2 as SYGVKD.

The chain carries TRBV6-4 and TRBJ2-1; TRBD1 might be the D (5 bases). The CDR3 covers 13 residues. Germline-derived CDR1 and CDR2 are MRHNA and SNTAGT. V was trimmed by 0 bases and J by 5 bases, leaving 5 bases between them. CDR3 protein: CASSDSDNNEQFF. In DNA form, the CDR3 reads TGTGCCAGCAGTGACTCGGACAACAATGAGCAGTTCTTC.

V and J are TRBV9 and TRBJ2-7, with 7 nucleotides matching TRBD1. V gave up 2 bases and J gave up 4 bases; unmatched junction bases: 3. The CDR3 runs to 13 residues. Germline values: CDR1 SGDLS, CDR2 YYNGEE. The CDR3 DNA sequence: TGTGCCAGCAGCGTGGGGACAGCATACGAGCAGTACTTC. This encodes CASSVGTAYEQYF.

The chain joins TRBV28 to TRBJ2-4; 8 bases match TRBD2. V trimming: 2 bases; J trimming: 1 base; junction bases outside the gene matches: 7. The CDR3 spans 17 residues. Germline CDR1 reads MDHEN; CDR2 reads SYDVKM. The CDR3 sequence: CASSLPRGGPAKNIQYF. Here the CDR3 DNA reads TGTGCCAGCAGTTTACCACGGGGGGGCCCGGCCAAAAACATTCAGTACTTC.

J is TRBJ2-4 and V is TRBV2, with D uncertain. Trimming removed 1 base from V and 9 bases from J, with 10 bases in between. Germline V gives CDR1 SNHLY, CDR2 FYNNEI. The CDR3 runs 13 residues. The CDR3 protein is CASSEGGARIQYF. In DNA, the CDR3 is TGTGCCAGCAGTGAAGGCGGAGCCCGCATTCAGTACTTC.

This CDR3 is CASSARLAGTDTQYF. CDR3 nucleotides: TGTGCCAGCAGCGCGCGACTAGCGGGGACAGATACGCAGTATTTT. The chain has TRBV11-2 and TRBJ2-3, with 11 bases aligning to TRBD2. Germline trimming cut 5 bases from V and 3 bases from J; bases unmatched to any gene: 4. Per germline, CDR1 SGHAT and CDR2 FQNNGV. The CDR3 loop spans 15 amino acids. Full variable domain (missing parts from reference TRBV11-2 and TRBJ2-3): EAGVAQSPRYKIIEKRQSVAFWCNPISGHATLYWYQQILGQGPKLLIQFQNNGVVDDSQLPKDRFSAERLKGVDSTLKIQPAKLEDSAVYLCASSARLAGTDTQYFGPGTRLTVL.

The chain uses TRBV10-1 and TRBJ1-5; D is ambiguous. The CDR3 length is 12 residues. Germline V gives CDR1 WNHNN, CDR2 SYGVQD (reference sequence). V lost 0 bases and J lost 9, with 6 bases in between. CDR3 protein: CASSESGRPQHF. The CDR3 DNA follows: TGCGCCAGCAGTGAGTCAGGCCGGCCCCAGCATTTT.

This chain connects TRBV3-1 (or the pseudogene TRBV3-2) to TRBJ1-5, with a tentative D call TRBD1 (5 bases). In germline, CDR1 is LGHDT, CDR2 YNNKEL (reference sequence). The CDR3 runs 20 residues. Between the trimmed V and J ends, which lost 0 bases and 7 bases, there was a span of 28 bases. CDR3 residues: CASSQDLGAGIAKIRQPQHF. The CDR3 DNA is TGTGCCAGCAGCCAAGATCTAGGGGCCGGGATCGCGAAGATACGGCAGCCCCAGCATTTT.

The J gene is TRBJ1-2, the V gene TRBV30; maybe TRBD1 (5 bases). V was pared by 3 bases and J by 8 bases, with 16 bases between. Germline loops: CDR1 GTSNPN, CDR2 SVGIG (reference sequence). The CDR3 is 13 amino acids. CDR3 sequence (DNA): TGTGCCTGGAGAAGGGGTGGCGGCTACGGCTACACCTTC. It codes for CAWRRGGGYGYTF.

The V gene is TRBV7-9, the J gene TRBJ2-1, with 7 nucleotides matching TRBD1. CDR1 and CDR2 (germline): SEHNR, FQNEAQ (reference sequence). This CDR3 comprises 14 residues. V was pared by 5 bases and J by 3 bases, with 4 bases of the junction left unmatched. The CDR3 protein is CASSATGSYNEQFF. DNA for the CDR3: TGTGCCAGCAGCGCGACAGGGAGCTACAATGAGCAGTTCTTC.

The V call is TRBV20-1, the J call TRBJ2-7; no firm D call. From germline, CDR1 is DFQATT and CDR2 SNEGSKA (reference sequence). The CDR3 runs 11 residues. Trimming shortened V by 2 bases and J by 5 bases, and 7 bases separated the two germline ends. The CDR3 nucleotides read TGCAGTGCTAGAAAAGGTGACGAGCAGTACTTC. Translation: CSARKGDEQYF.

V is TRBV7-2 and J is TRBJ1-4, with unresolved D. The V end lost 4 bases, the J end lost 8 bases, and 14 bases lay between the germline ends. This CDR3 has 14 amino acids. Germline V CDR1 and CDR2: SGHTA, FQGNSA. The CDR3 spells CASSSRGEGEKLFF. CDR3 coding DNA: TGTGCCAGCAGCTCTCGAGGCGAGGGAGAAAAACTGTTTTTT. Looking up the rest from reference TRBV7-2 and TRBJ1-4 gives the full variable domain: GAGVSQSPSNKVTEKGKDVELRCDPISGHTALYWYRQSLGQGLEFLIYFQGNSAPDKSGLPSDRFSAERTGGSVSTLTIQRTQQEDSAVYLCASSSRGEGEKLFFGSGTQLSVL.

The chain links TRBV19 to TRBJ2-7; D unresolved. Germline V CDR1 and CDR2: LNHDA, SQIVND (reference sequence). The V gene lost 5 bases and the J gene lost 2 bases, with 13 bases spanning the gap. This CDR3 contains 14 residues. The CDR3 region is CASSFLHSPYEQYF. The DNA for the CDR3 is TGTGCCAGTAGTTTCCTCCATAGCCCCTACGAGCAGTACTTC.

The J gene is TRBJ2-1, the V gene TRBV7-9; TRBD2 matches at 9 bases. The CDR3 totals 16 residues. V shed 1 base, J shed 4 bases, and the junction held 5 bases outside the gene matches. In germline, CDR1 is SEHNR, CDR2 FQNEAQ (reference sequence). DNA for the CDR3: TGTGCCAGCAGCTTAGTGACTAGCGGCGAATACAATGAGCAGTTCTTC. It codes for CASSLVTSGEYNEQFF.

The rearrangement uses TRBV5-1 and TRBJ2-3; TRBD1 is a possible D gene (5 bases). CDR1 and CDR2 (germline): SGHRS, YFSETQ. The V end lost 0 bases, the J end lost 0 bases, and 8 bases lay between the germline ends. There are 15 residues in the CDR3. For the CDR3, the DNA is TGCGCCAGCAGCTTGGATGGGGCTAGCACAGATACGCAGTATTTT. Residues: CASSLDGASTDTQYF.

The J gene is TRBJ2-1, the V gene TRBV4-3; D not resolved. Germline V gene sequence: CDR1 LGHNA, CDR2 YSLEER. Trimming took off 5 bases at V and 4 bases at J, with 15 bases between the two ends. This CDR3 contains 15 residues. The DNA for the CDR3 is TGCGCCAGCAGCTCTCAGCAAGGTCGTTACAATGAGCAGTTCTTC. As protein: CASSSQQGRYNEQFF.

The chain recombines TRBV24-1 with TRBJ2-2; 11 bases fit TRBD2. Germline-derived CDR1 and CDR2 are KGHDR and SFDVKD. Losses at the gene ends were 9 bases for V and 1 base for J; bases not matched to a gene: 6. This CDR3 has 16 residues. The CDR3 sequence is CATPGTSGWNTGELFF. CDR3 DNA sequence: TGTGCCACCCCCGGGACTAGCGGTTGGAACACCGGGGAGCTGTTTTTT.

Ten or more counts support this clone. The chain couples TRBV18 to TRBJ1-6; D remains ambiguous. CDR3 length: 14 amino acids. Germline values: CDR1 KGHSH, CDR2 LQKENI. Between the trimmed V and J ends, which lost 5 bases and 10 bases, there was a span of 15 bases. The CDR3 spells CASSYGVVMSPLHF. The DNA for the CDR3 is TGTGCCAGCTCATACGGGGTTGTGATGTCACCCCTCCACTTT.

The chain uses TRBV9 and TRBJ2-3; 7 bases are shared with TRBD2. Germline-derived CDR1 and CDR2 are SGDLS and YYNGEE. The CDR3 is 15 amino acids. The J segment lost 1 base and the V segment lost 0 bases, leaving 2 bases of the junction unmatched. The CDR3 spells CASSVVGGGTDTQYF. CDR3 bases: TGTGCCAGCAGCGTAGTGGGGGGGGGCACAGATACGCAGTATTTT.

This chain joins TRBV28 and TRBJ1-5; the D gene is possibly TRBD1 (5 bases). The CDR3 runs 16 residues. The V gene lost 4 bases and the J gene lost 7 bases, with 20 bases spanning the gap. Germline CDR1 reads MDHEN; CDR2 reads SYDVKM. The chain's CDR3 is CASSYRGMGKEQPQHF. CDR3 nucleotide sequence: TGTGCCAGCAGTTATAGGGGAATGGGGAAAGAACAGCCCCAGCATTTT.

This clone was picked up one time. This chain joins TRBV30 and TRBJ1-2; D is ambiguous. The CDR3 is 14 amino acids. V lost 0 bases and J lost 0, with 8 bases in between. Germline V lookup: CDR1 GTSNPN, CDR2 SVGIG (reference sequence). CDR3 sequence: CAWSVKGPNYGYTF. DNA of the CDR3: TGTGCCTGGAGTGTAAAAGGTCCTAACTATGGCTACACCTTC.

V gene TRBV6-7 combines with J gene TRBJ2-7, with D possibly being TRBD1 (6 bases). Being an ORF, TRBV6-7 has a function that is uncertain. This CDR3 is built from 18 residues. Between the trimmed V and J ends, which lost 0 bases and 3 bases, there was a span of 21 bases. The CDR3 DNA reads as TGTGCCAGCAGTTACTCGACACAACAGGGTTTGATTAACTACGAGCAGTACTTC. Its protein is CASSYSTQQGLINYEQYF.

The chain links TRBV12-3 or TRBV12-4 to TRBJ2-7; no firm D call. Trimming took 5 bases from V and 4 from J, leaving 9 bases between them. The CDR3 loop spans 12 amino acids. DNA for the CDR3: TGTGCCAGCAGTCTGACTTTGTACGAGCAGTACTTC. It translates to CASSLTLYEQYF.

The CDR3 DNA reads as TGCGCCAGCAGTGATGCGGGGAGGACCGGGGAGCTGTTTTTT. This codes for CASSDAGRTGELFF. This chain joins TRBV10-2 and TRBJ2-2; TRBD2 might be the D (6 bases). Deletions cut 3 bases from V and 5 bases from J, with 10 bases between. Germline V gene data show CDR1 as WSHSY and CDR2 as SAAADI. This CDR3 spans 14 amino acids.

The chain couples TRBV29-1 to TRBJ1-2; D is ambiguous. The germline V gene has CDR1 SQVTM and CDR2 ANQGSEA. The V end lost 1 base, the J end lost 4 bases, and 10 bases lay between the germline ends. The CDR3 runs to 13 residues. CDR3 nucleotide sequence: TGCAGCGTTGAAGCACAGAGTCTCTATGGCTACACCTTC. Its translation is CSVEAQSLYGYTF.

This chain connects TRBV28 to TRBJ1-5; the match to TRBD1 covers 7 bases. Germline CDR1 is MDHEN and CDR2 is SYDVKM. The CDR3 is 16 residues long. V shed 6 bases, J shed 4 bases, and the junction held 12 bases outside the gene matches. The CDR3 reads CASRHRQGVGNQPQHF. CDR3 bases: TGTGCCAGCAGACATAGACAGGGCGTGGGGAATCAGCCCCAGCATTTT.

This clone appeared a single time. The chain uses TRBV7-9 and TRBJ2-3; TRBD2 matches 7 bases. Germline V gives CDR1 SEHNR, CDR2 FQNEAQ (reference sequence). The length of the CDR3 is 16 residues. Germline trimming cut 6 bases from V and 3 bases from J; bases unmatched to any gene: 12. The CDR3 reads CASSHRRAGETDTQYF. The CDR3 DNA sequence: TGTGCCAGCAGTCACCGCCGGGCGGGGGAGACAGATACGCAGTATTTT. The complete variable domain, with remaining parts taken from reference TRBV7-9 and TRBJ2-3, reads DTGVSQNPRHKITKRGQNVTFRCDPISEHNRLYWYRQTLGQGPEFLTYFQNEAQLEKSRLLSDRFSAERPKGSFSTLEIQRTEQGDSAMYLCASSHRRAGETDTQYFGPGTRLTVL.

The chain is built from TRBV3-1 (or the pseudogene TRBV3-2) and TRBJ2-2, with 7 bases aligning to TRBD2. From germline, CDR1 is LGHDT and CDR2 YNNKEL (reference sequence). The CDR3 is 13 residues long. The V segment lost 4 bases and the J segment 5 bases; nucleotides outside the gene matches: 1. The CDR3 here is CASSRTRTGELFF. The CDR3 nucleotides read TGTGCCAGCAGCCGGACTAGGACCGGGGAGCTGTTTTTT.